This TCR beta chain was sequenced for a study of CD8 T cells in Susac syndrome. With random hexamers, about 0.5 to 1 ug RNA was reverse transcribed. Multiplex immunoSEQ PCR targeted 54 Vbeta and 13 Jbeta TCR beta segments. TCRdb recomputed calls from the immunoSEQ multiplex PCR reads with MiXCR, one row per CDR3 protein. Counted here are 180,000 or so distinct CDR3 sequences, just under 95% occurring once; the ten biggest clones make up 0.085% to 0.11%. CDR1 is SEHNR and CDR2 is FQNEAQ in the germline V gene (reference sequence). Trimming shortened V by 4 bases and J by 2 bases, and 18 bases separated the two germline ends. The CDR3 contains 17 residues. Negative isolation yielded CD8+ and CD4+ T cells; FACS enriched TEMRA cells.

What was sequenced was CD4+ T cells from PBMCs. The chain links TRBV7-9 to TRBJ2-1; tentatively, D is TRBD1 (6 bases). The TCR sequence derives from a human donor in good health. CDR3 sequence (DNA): TGTGCCAGCAGCTCAGATTTGAGGGACACTACCTACAATGAGCAGTTCTTC. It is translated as CASSSDLRDTTYNEQFF.